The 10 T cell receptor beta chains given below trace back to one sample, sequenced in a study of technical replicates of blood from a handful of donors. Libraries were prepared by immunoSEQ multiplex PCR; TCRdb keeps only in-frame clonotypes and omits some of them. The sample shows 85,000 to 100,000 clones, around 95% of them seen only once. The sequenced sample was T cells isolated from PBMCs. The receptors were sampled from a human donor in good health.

The CDR3, as DNA: TGTGCCAGCAGCTTATCCCCCGGCCAAGAGACCCAGTACTTC. It is translated as CASSLSPGQETQYF. The chain carries TRBV11-3 and TRBJ2-5, with D uncertain. This CDR3 has 14 residues. Per the germline V gene, CDR1 is SGHNT and CDR2 is YENEEA. The V and J ends lost 2 bases and 1 base respectively, with 8 bases between them.

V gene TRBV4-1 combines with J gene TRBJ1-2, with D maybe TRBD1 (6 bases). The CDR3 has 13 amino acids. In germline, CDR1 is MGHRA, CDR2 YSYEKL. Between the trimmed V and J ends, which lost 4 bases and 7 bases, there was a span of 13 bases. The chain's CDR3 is CASSLGGGGGYTF. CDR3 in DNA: TGCGCCAGCAGCCTAGGGGGGGGTGGTGGCTACACCTTC.

The CDR3 loop is CASSYEGQRFSPLHF. The CDR3 bases are TGTGCCAGCAGTTACGAGGGACAGCGATTCAGCCCCCTCCACTTT. The chain joins TRBV6-5 to TRBJ1-6; TRBD1 aligns across 7 bases. The V gene's germline CDR1 is MNHEY and CDR2 SVGAGI. The CDR3 length is 15 residues. Germline trimming cut 2 bases from V and 13 bases from J; bases unmatched to any gene: 11.

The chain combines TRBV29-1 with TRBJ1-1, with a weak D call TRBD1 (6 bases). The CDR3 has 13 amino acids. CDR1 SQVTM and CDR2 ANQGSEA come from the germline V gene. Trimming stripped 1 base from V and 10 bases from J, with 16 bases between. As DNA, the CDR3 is TGCAGCGTTGAAGTAGGGGGAGGGTTTTCAGCTTTCTTT. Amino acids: CSVEVGGGFSAFF.

The CDR3: CASSEGGFRNQPQHF. Written as DNA, the CDR3 is TGTGCCAGCAGTGAAGGCGGGTTTCGCAATCAGCCCCAGCATTTT. This rearrangement joins TRBV6-1 to TRBJ1-5; D is uncertain. Germline lookup yields CDR1 MNHNS and CDR2 SASEGT. This CDR3 has 15 residues. The V end was cut by 1 base, the J end by 2 bases, with 9 bases between.

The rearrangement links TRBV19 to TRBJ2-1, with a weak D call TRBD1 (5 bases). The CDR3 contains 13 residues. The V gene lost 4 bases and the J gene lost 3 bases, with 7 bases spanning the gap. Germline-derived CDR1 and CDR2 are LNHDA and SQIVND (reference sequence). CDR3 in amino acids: CASSTTDYNEQFF. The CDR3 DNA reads TGTGCCAGTAGTACGACAGACTACAATGAGCAGTTCTTC.

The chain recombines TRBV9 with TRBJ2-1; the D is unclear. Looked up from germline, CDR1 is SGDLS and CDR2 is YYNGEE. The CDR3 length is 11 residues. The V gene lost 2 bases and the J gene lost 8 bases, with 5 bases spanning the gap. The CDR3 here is CASSVGDEQFF. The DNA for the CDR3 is TGTGCCAGCAGCGTGGGCGATGAGCAGTTCTTC.

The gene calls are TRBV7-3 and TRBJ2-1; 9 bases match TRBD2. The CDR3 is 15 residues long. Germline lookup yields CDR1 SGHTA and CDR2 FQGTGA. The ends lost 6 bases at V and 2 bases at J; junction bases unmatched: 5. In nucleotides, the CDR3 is TGTGCCAGCAGTCCTAGCGGGGACCCCTACAATGAGCAGTTCTTC. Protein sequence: CASSPSGDPYNEQFF.

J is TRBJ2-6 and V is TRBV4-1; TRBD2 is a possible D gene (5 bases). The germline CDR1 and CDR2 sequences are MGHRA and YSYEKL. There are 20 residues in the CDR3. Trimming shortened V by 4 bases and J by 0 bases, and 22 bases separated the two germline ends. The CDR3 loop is CASSRYEWERTYSGANVLTF. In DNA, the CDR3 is TGCGCCAGCAGCCGCTATGAGTGGGAGAGGACTTACTCTGGGGCCAACGTCCTGACTTTC.

As DNA, the CDR3 is TGTGCCAGCAGTGTAGACAGGGGCCGATTATCTAAGACCCAGTACTTC. Protein: CASSVDRGRLSKTQYF. V is TRBV25-1 and J is TRBJ2-5; 8 bases fit TRBD1. The V segment lost 4 bases and the J segment 6 bases; nucleotides outside the gene matches: 13. The CDR3 contains 16 residues. CDR1 is MGHDK, CDR2 SYGVNS, per germline.